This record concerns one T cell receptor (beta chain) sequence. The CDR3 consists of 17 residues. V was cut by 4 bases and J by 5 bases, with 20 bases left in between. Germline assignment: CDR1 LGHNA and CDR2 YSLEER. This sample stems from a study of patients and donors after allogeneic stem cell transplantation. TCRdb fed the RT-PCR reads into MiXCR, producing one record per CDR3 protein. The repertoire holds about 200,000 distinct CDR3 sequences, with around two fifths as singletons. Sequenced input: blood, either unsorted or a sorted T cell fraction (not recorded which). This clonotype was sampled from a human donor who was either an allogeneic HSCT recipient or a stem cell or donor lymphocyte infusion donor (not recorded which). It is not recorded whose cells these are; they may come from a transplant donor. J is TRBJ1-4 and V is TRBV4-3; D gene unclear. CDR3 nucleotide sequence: TGCGCCAGCAGCCTGCACCGGGCTCGGCAGAGAAATGAAAAACTGTTTTTT. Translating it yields CASSLHRARQRNEKLFF.